This T cell receptor beta chain was captured by sequencing in a study of regulatory T cells in long-lasting Graves disease. Study results and limitations: Persistent disease preferred TRBV28, TRBJ1-2 and TRBJ2-5.

This clonotype was recorded many times. Its matching antigen is unknown. Building the TCR beta libraries relied on iRepertoire HTBI primers, and CDR3 regions underwent Arm-PCR. Each CDR3 protein is one row after TCRdb ran MiXCR on the multiplex PCR reads. Among 600,000 to 650,000 distinct CDR3 sequences listed, roughly 16% were seen once. The sample's time point: newly diagnosed GD, antithyroid drugs for less than 3 months. Preparation of the TCR library used RNA extracted from PBMCs. CDR1 SGHNT and CDR2 YYREEE come from the germline V gene (reference sequence). Losses at the gene ends were 5 bases for V and 5 bases for J; bases not matched to a gene: 10. CDR3 size: 15 residues. Separately, the same data were catalogued under a study of T cells in Graves' hyperthyroidism and ophthalmopathy. This second report adds: No ophthalmopathy progression within 18 months constituted stable Graves' hyperthyroidism. The HTBI primer set served for first-round RT-PCR of the TCR CDR3. Blood also carried most thyroid clonotypes expanded above 0.001.

Source: peripheral blood mononuclear cells (PBMCs), taken at new diagnosis, from a patient treated with antithyroid drugs. The rearrangement links TRBV5-4 to TRBJ2-7, with 10 bases lining up with TRBD1. The TCR comes from a woman in her twenties or thirties with Graves disease. The CDR3 nucleotides are TGTGCCAGCAGGCATGCCGGGACAGGGGAGGACGAGCAGTACTTC. This encodes CASRHAGTGEDEQYF.